These 19 T cell receptor beta chains were sequenced from one sample in a study of blood T cell repertoires in COVID-19. Repertoires were generated with immunoSEQ multiplex PCR, while TCRdb's copy carries only in-frame clones and drops some. The sample consists of tens of thousands of clones, around 80% of them appearing once. What was sequenced was peripheral blood. The receptors derive from a human donor in a cohort sampled during active COVID-19.

The rearrangement joins TRBV14 to TRBJ2-1, with 8 bases matching TRBD2. Germline V gene lookup returns CDR1 SGHDN and CDR2 FVKESK. This CDR3 spans 18 amino acids. V shed 4 bases and J 3 bases; nucleotides not matched to a gene: 14. This CDR3 reads CASSLTSESGGYYNEQFF. As DNA, the CDR3 is TGTGCCAGCAGCCTAACCTCGGAGAGCGGGGGTTACTACAATGAGCAGTTCTTC.

The chain is built from TRBV7-9 and TRBJ1-4, with 7 bases lining up with TRBD1. The V and J ends lost 3 bases and 8 bases, in that order; junction bases with no gene match: 6. The CDR3 consists of 14 residues. The V gene's germline CDR1 is SEHNR and CDR2 FQNEAQ (reference sequence). This CDR3 reads CASSFKGAGEKLFF. The CDR3 DNA is TGTGCCAGCAGCTTTAAGGGGGCAGGAGAAAAACTGTTTTTT.

The chain joins TRBV5-5 to TRBJ2-7, with D possibly matching TRBD1 (6 bases). V lost 0 bases to trimming and J lost 3 bases, with 13 bases between them. The CDR3 covers 15 residues. CDR1 is SGHKS and CDR2 is YYEKEE in the germline V gene (reference sequence). Written as DNA, the CDR3 is TGTGCCAGCAGCTTGGCTGCAGGGACAAGCTACGAGCAGTACTTC. It translates to CASSLAAGTSYEQYF.

The chain links TRBV3-1 (or the pseudogene TRBV3-2) to TRBJ1-5; 11 positions agree with TRBD1. CDR3 size: 17 residues. The V and J ends lost 1 base and 5 bases, in that order; junction bases with no gene match: 7. Germline V gene data show CDR1 as LGHDT and CDR2 as YNNKEL (reference sequence). CDR3 in amino acids: CASSQGRGTGGHQPQHF. CDR3 in DNA: TGTGCCAGCAGCCAAGGGCGCGGGACAGGGGGTCATCAGCCCCAGCATTTT.

The gene calls are TRBV7-2 and TRBJ2-2, with D perhaps matching TRBD1 (6 bases). The CDR3 length is 14 residues. Germline assignment: CDR1 SGHTA and CDR2 FQGNSA. V was clipped by 2 bases and J by 7 bases, with 11 bases between them. The CDR3 DNA reads TGTGCCAGCAGCTTATACAGGGCGGGCGGGGAGCTGTTTTTT. It codes for CASSLYRAGGELFF.

The J gene is TRBJ1-5, the V gene TRBV20-1; no clear D gene. The CDR3 runs to 11 residues. The V end lost 5 bases, the J end lost 6 bases, and 8 bases lay between the germline ends. Germline V gene lookup returns CDR1 DFQATT and CDR2 SNEGSKA (reference sequence). CDR3 nucleotide sequence: TGCAGTGCTCGGCGGGGTCAGCCCCAGCATTTT. This gives the protein CSARRGQPQHF.

The chain joins TRBV24-1 to TRBJ2-1; a weak D match, TRBD1 (5 bases). The CDR3 is 14 amino acids. V was pared by 5 bases and J by 0 bases, with 7 bases between. Looked up from germline, CDR1 is KGHDR and CDR2 is SFDVKD. The CDR3 reads CATSGGPSYNEQFF. As DNA, the CDR3 is TGTGCCACCAGTGGGGGCCCCTCCTACAATGAGCAGTTCTTC.

Written as DNA, the CDR3 is TGTGCCAGCAGTTTATTGAGCCGTAAACTCTACGAGCAGTACTTC. Its protein is CASSLLSRKLYEQYF. V gene TRBV28 combines with J gene TRBJ2-7; no firm D call. The length of the CDR3 is 15 residues. Germline lookup yields CDR1 MDHEN and CDR2 SYDVKM. Trimming shortened V by 1 base and J by 3 bases, and 13 bases separated the two germline ends.

This clone was detected a few times. The V gene is TRBV7-9, the J gene TRBJ1-1, with D unresolved. The CDR3 has 14 amino acids. Germline CDR1 reads SEHNR; CDR2 reads FQNEAQ (reference sequence). V shed 1 base and J shed 7 bases, with 13 bases lying between them. This chain's CDR3 is CASSLEHGLLEAFF. CDR3 in DNA: TGTGCCAGCAGCTTAGAGCACGGACTTCTTGAAGCTTTCTTT.

The CDR3 DNA reads as TGTGCCAGCAGCCCCGACTCGGACACCTCTAACTATGGCTACACCTTC. Protein sequence: CASSPDSDTSNYGYTF. V is TRBV7-2 and J is TRBJ1-2; possible D gene TRBD1, 5 bases. The length of the CDR3 is 16 residues. V lost 5 bases to trimming and J lost 0 bases, with 16 bases between them. Germline values: CDR1 SGHTA, CDR2 FQGNSA.

This clone showed up just once. V and J are TRBV6-6 and TRBJ1-1, with a tentative D call TRBD1 (5 bases). Germline V lookup: CDR1 MNHNY, CDR2 SVGAGI (reference sequence). The CDR3 totals 15 residues. V lost 1 base, J lost 0 bases, and 9 bases lay in between. The CDR3 region is CASSYYAGMNTEAFF. DNA of the CDR3: TGTGCCAGCAGTTACTATGCAGGGATGAACACTGAAGCTTTCTTT.

The rearrangement uses TRBV9 and TRBJ2-7, with D perhaps TRBD1 (6 bases). V dropped 4 bases and J dropped 6 bases, with 20 bases sitting between them. CDR1 is SGDLS and CDR2 is YYNGEE in the germline V gene. The CDR3 has 15 residues. The CDR3 region is CASSPRLGSGVEQYF. DNA for the CDR3: TGTGCCAGCAGCCCTCGACTCGGATCAGGGGTCGAGCAGTACTTC.

The J gene is TRBJ2-2, the V gene TRBV4-1; TRBD2 matches at 14 bases. Germline loops: CDR1 MGHRA, CDR2 YSYEKL. This CDR3 spans 16 amino acids. V shed 3 bases, J shed 5 bases, and the junction held 2 bases outside the gene matches. This CDR3 is CASSQGLAGVTGELFF. The CDR3 DNA follows: TGCGCCAGCAGCCAGGGACTAGCGGGGGTTACCGGGGAGCTGTTTTTT.

The chain is built from TRBV18 and TRBJ1-3, with TRBD1 identical over 7 bases. After removal of 4 bases from V and 0 bases from J, the junction contained 6 bases not matched to a gene. The V gene's germline CDR1 is KGHSH and CDR2 LQKENI. The CDR3 loop spans 16 amino acids. The DNA for the CDR3 is TGTGCCAGCTCACGGGGACAGACCCTCTCTGGAAACACCATATATTTT. It is translated as CASSRGQTLSGNTIYF. Full variable domain (missing parts from reference TRBV18 and TRBJ1-3): NAGVMQNPRHLVRRRGQEARLRCSPMKGHSHVYWYRQLPEEGLKFMVYLQKENIIDESGMPKERFSAEFPKEGPSILRIQQVVRGDSAAYFCASSRGQTLSGNTIYFGEGSWLTVV.

In its sample, this clone was seen once. The chain combines TRBV7-6 with TRBJ2-2; D is unclear. The CDR3 contains 13 residues. Germline values: CDR1 SGHVS, CDR2 FNYEAQ. Between the trimmed V and J ends, which lost 6 bases and 4 bases, there was a span of 9 bases. The CDR3 loop is CASRPSGTGELFF. CDR3 DNA sequence: TGTGCCAGCAGGCCATCAGGCACCGGGGAGCTGTTTTTT.

V and J are TRBV27 and TRBJ2-2; 8 bases align to TRBD1. The J segment lost 4 bases and the V segment lost 6 bases, leaving 10 bases of the junction unmatched. This CDR3 contains 16 residues. The V gene's germline CDR1 is MNHEY and CDR2 SMNVEV (reference sequence). CDR3 sequence (DNA): TGTGCCAGCAGGACAGGGGTTGAACGGTCCACCGGGGAGCTGTTTTTT. The encoded protein is CASRTGVERSTGELFF.

The chain joins TRBV18 to TRBJ2-3; TRBD1 matches 7 bases. Per germline, CDR1 KGHSH and CDR2 LQKENI. The CDR3 extends over 16 amino acids. J lost 3 bases, V lost 0 bases, and 6 bases had no gene match. Here the CDR3 DNA reads TGTGCCAGCTCACCACCTAGGGGGCAGCTTACAGATACGCAGTATTTT. Translation gives CASSPPRGQLTDTQYF.

This clone was seen only once. CDR3 loop: CASSPGWTSDTDTQYF. As DNA, the CDR3 is TGTGCCAGCTCACCGGGATGGACTAGCGACACAGATACGCAGTATTTT. This rearrangement joins TRBV18 to TRBJ2-3; TRBD2 matches at 9 bases. Germline V lookup: CDR1 KGHSH, CDR2 LQKENI. V trimming: 3 bases; J trimming: 2 bases; junction bases outside the gene matches: 6. The CDR3 totals 16 residues.

This chain uses TRBV25-1 with TRBJ1-5; perhaps TRBD1 as D (5 bases). Trimming left V 7 bases short and J 6 bases short, with 19 bases between. CDR3 length: 15 residues. CDR1 is MGHDK and CDR2 is SYGVNS in the germline V gene. CDR3 loop: CASTGVIGCCQPQHF. As DNA, the CDR3 is TGTGCCAGCACGGGGGTAATAGGATGTTGTCAGCCCCAGCATTTT. The complete variable domain, with remaining parts taken from reference TRBV25-1 and TRBJ1-5, reads EADIYQTPRYLVIGTGKKITLECSQTMGHDKMYWYQQDPGMELHLIHYSYGVNSTEKGDLSSESTVSRIRTEHFPLTLESARPSHTSQYLCASTGVIGCCQPQHFGDGTRLSIL.